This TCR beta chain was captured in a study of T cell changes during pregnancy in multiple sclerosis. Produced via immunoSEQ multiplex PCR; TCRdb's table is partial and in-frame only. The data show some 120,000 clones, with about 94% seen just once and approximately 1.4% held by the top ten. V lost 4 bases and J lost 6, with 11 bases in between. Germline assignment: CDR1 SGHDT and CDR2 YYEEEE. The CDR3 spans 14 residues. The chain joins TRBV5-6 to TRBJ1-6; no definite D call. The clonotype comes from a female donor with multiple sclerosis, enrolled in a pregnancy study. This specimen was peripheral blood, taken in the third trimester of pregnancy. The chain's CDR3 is CASSTGLPNSPLHF. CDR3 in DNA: TGTGCCAGCAGCACCGGACTTCCTAATTCACCCCTCCACTTT.